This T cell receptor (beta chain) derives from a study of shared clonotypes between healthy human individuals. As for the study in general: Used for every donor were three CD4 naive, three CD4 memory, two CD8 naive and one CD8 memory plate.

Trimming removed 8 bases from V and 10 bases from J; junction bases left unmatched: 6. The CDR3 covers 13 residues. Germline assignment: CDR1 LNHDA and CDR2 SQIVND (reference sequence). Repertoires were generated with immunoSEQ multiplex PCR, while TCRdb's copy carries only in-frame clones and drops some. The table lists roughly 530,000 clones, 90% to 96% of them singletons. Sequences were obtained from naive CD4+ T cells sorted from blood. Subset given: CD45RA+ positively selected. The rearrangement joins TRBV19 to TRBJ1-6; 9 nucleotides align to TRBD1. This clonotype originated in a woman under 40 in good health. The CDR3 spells CASRDRDTSPLHF. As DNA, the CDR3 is TGTGCCAGTCGGGACAGGGATACCTCACCCCTCCACTTT.